This is a list of T cell receptor beta chains from one sample in a study of identical twins. TCRdb called the 5' RACE reads again in MiXCR, with one record for every CDR3 protein. The data show around 490,000 distinct CDR3 sequences, around 24% seen once. The data were also submitted as part of a second study, on yellow fever vaccine responses in identical twins.

The sample comprised CD4+ T cells sorted from blood. The receptor source for this set is a woman under 30 in good health. The CDR3 runs from the conserved cysteine through the conserved F or W. Fields, in order: J gene, D gene, clone size, V gene, CDR3 length, CDR3 DNA, CDR3 protein. D genes are given only for firm matches. For some rows the clone size is stated as once, few or many, or as a class when expanded; others skip it.

j_gene: TRBJ2-1
d_gene: NA
abundance: many
v_gene: TRBV5-1
len: 13
CDR3nt: TGCGCCAGCAGCCAGGACAGTTACAATGAGCAGTTCTTC
CDR3aa: CASSQDSYNEQFF

j_gene: TRBJ1-2
d_gene: TRBD1
abundance: few
v_gene: TRBV9
len: 15
CDR3nt: TGTGCCAGCAGCGACCCTCACAGGGGTGGCTATGGCTACACCTTC
CDR3aa: CASSDPHRGGYGYTF

j_gene: TRBJ2-3
d_gene: TRBD2
abundance: few
v_gene: TRBV12-3/TRBV12-4
len: 18
CDR3nt: TGTGCCAGCAGTCCGGAGCGACTAGCGGGAGTTAGCACAGATACGCAGTATTTT
CDR3aa: CASSPERLAGVSTDTQYF

j_gene: TRBJ1-5
d_gene: NA
abundance: NA
v_gene: TRBV3-1
len: 15
CDR3nt: TGTGCCAGCAGCCAAGGCTACGTGTCAAATCAGCCCCAGCATTTT
CDR3aa: CASSQGYVSNQPQHF

j_gene: TRBJ2-1
d_gene: NA
abundance: few
v_gene: TRBV3-1
len: 14
CDR3nt: TGTGCCAGCAGCCAAGCGAAATTAAACAATGAGCAGTTCTTC
CDR3aa: CASSQAKLNNEQFF

j_gene: TRBJ2-7
d_gene: NA
abundance: NA
v_gene: TRBV12-3/TRBV12-4
len: 14
CDR3nt: TGTGCCAGCAGTTTATTGAGCGGCTCCTACGAGCAGTACTTC
CDR3aa: CASSLLSGSYEQYF

j_gene: TRBJ2-2
d_gene: TRBD2
abundance: NA
v_gene: TRBV12-3/TRBV12-4
len: 15
CDR3nt: TGTGCCAACCTAGCGACTAGCGGTAACACCGGGGAGCTGTTTTTT
CDR3aa: CANLATSGNTGELFF

j_gene: TRBJ1-2
d_gene: TRBD1
abundance: few
v_gene: TRBV19
len: 14
CDR3nt: TGTGCCAGTAGGCCCACAGGGGGCGCCTATGGCTACACCTTC
CDR3aa: CASRPTGGAYGYTF

j_gene: TRBJ2-1
d_gene: NA
abundance: NA
v_gene: TRBV6-1
len: 14
CDR3nt: TGTGCCAGCAGACCGTCTTGGGGGGCGGATGAGCAGTTCTTC
CDR3aa: CASRPSWGADEQFF

j_gene: TRBJ2-4
d_gene: NA
abundance: few
v_gene: TRBV12-3/TRBV12-4
len: 17
CDR3nt: TGTGCCAGCACCAGAAAGACTGAACTCGGAGCCAAAAACATTCAGTACTTC
CDR3aa: CASTRKTELGAKNIQYF

j_gene: TRBJ2-3
d_gene: TRBD2
abundance: few
v_gene: TRBV29-1
len: 17
CDR3nt: TGCAGCGCCAACAGTGCGGGAGGGCGGCGTAGCACAGATACGCAGTATTTT
CDR3aa: CSANSAGGRRSTDTQYF

j_gene: TRBJ2-2
d_gene: TRBD2
abundance: few
v_gene: TRBV7-8
len: 18
CDR3nt: TGTGCCAGCAGCCTCCCGGTGGGCCTAGCGGCGAACACCGGGGAGCTGTTTTTT
CDR3aa: CASSLPVGLAANTGELFF

j_gene: TRBJ2-1
d_gene: NA
abundance: once
v_gene: TRBV11-3
len: 14
CDR3nt: TGTGCCAGCAGCCAAGGGAGGTTGTCAGCCGAGCAGTTCTTC
CDR3aa: CASSQGRLSAEQFF

j_gene: TRBJ1-5
d_gene: NA
abundance: NA
v_gene: TRBV5-1
len: 13
CDR3nt: TGCGCCAGCAACCAGGGTAGCAATCAGCCCCAGCATTTT
CDR3aa: CASNQGSNQPQHF

j_gene: TRBJ1-1
d_gene: NA
abundance: few
v_gene: TRBV11-2
len: 18
CDR3nt: TGTGCCAGCAGCCCGGGACCTACGGATGCGGAGATGAACACTGAAGCTTTCTTT
CDR3aa: CASSPGPTDAEMNTEAFF

j_gene: TRBJ2-1
d_gene: TRBD2
abundance: few
v_gene: TRBV9
len: 17
CDR3nt: TGTGCCAGCAGCGTAGGGGCGGGAGGGTATCGCTACAATGAGCAGTTCTTC
CDR3aa: CASSVGAGGYRYNEQFF

j_gene: TRBJ2-3
d_gene: TRBD2
abundance: NA
v_gene: TRBV4-1
len: 17
CDR3nt: TGCGCCAGCAGCAAACTAGGGACTAGCGGGACCACAGATACGCAGTATTTT
CDR3aa: CASSKLGTSGTTDTQYF

j_gene: TRBJ2-7
d_gene: TRBD2
abundance: NA
v_gene: TRBV6-2/TRBV6-3
len: 15
CDR3nt: TGTGCCAGCAGTTCCAAGCGGGAGGGCTCCTACGAGCAGTACTTC
CDR3aa: CASSSKREGSYEQYF

j_gene: TRBJ2-5
d_gene: TRBD2
abundance: NA
v_gene: TRBV12-3/TRBV12-4
len: 16
CDR3nt: TGTGCCAGCAGTTTCAGCGGACTAGCGACTCAAGAGACCCAGTACTTC
CDR3aa: CASSFSGLATQETQYF

j_gene: TRBJ2-3
d_gene: TRBD2
abundance: NA
v_gene: TRBV25-1
len: 14
CDR3nt: TGTGCCAGCAGTGCTAGCGGGAGAGTCGATACGCAGTATTTT
CDR3aa: CASSASGRVDTQYF

j_gene: TRBJ2-3
d_gene: NA
abundance: few
v_gene: TRBV29-1
len: 14
CDR3nt: TGCAGCGTTGAAGATATCCAGGGCCGAGATACGCAGTATTTT
CDR3aa: CSVEDIQGRDTQYF

j_gene: TRBJ2-1
d_gene: NA
abundance: NA
v_gene: TRBV4-1
len: 21
CDR3nt: TGCGCCAGCAGCCAAGATGGGGGGCGGCTTTGGCGGGGTAACTCCTACAATGAGCAGTTCTTC
CDR3aa: CASSQDGGRLWRGNSYNEQFF

j_gene: TRBJ1-2
d_gene: NA
abundance: NA
v_gene: TRBV12-3/TRBV12-4
len: 15
CDR3nt: TGTGCCAGCAGACTTACAGAGGGCCCCGCTAATGGCTACACCTTC
CDR3aa: CASRLTEGPANGYTF

j_gene: TRBJ2-2
d_gene: NA
abundance: NA
v_gene: TRBV7-9
len: 14
CDR3nt: TGTGCCAGCAGCATATTAGCCTTAAGCGGGGAGCTGTTTTTT
CDR3aa: CASSILALSGELFF

j_gene: TRBJ1-1
d_gene: NA
abundance: NA
v_gene: TRBV5-5
len: 16
CDR3nt: TGTGCCAGCGGCCCCCTGGGGTCGGGTCATTCCGCTGAAGCTTTCTTT
CDR3aa: CASGPLGSGHSAEAFF

j_gene: TRBJ1-1
d_gene: NA
abundance: NA
v_gene: TRBV28
len: 13
CDR3nt: TGTGCCAGCAGTGGGTCGGTGGTCACTGAAGCTTTCTTT
CDR3aa: CASSGSVVTEAFF

j_gene: TRBJ1-1
d_gene: TRBD1
abundance: NA
v_gene: TRBV6-5
len: 14
CDR3nt: TGTGCCAGCAGTTACTCGCAGGGGGCGGGAGAAGCTTTCTTT
CDR3aa: CASSYSQGAGEAFF

j_gene: TRBJ2-1
d_gene: TRBD2
abundance: few
v_gene: TRBV29-1
len: 15
CDR3nt: TGCAGCGTTGAAGGGCTCGCGGGGGGGTTCAATGAGCAGTTCTTC
CDR3aa: CSVEGLAGGFNEQFF

j_gene: TRBJ2-7
d_gene: NA
abundance: NA
v_gene: TRBV18
len: 16
CDR3nt: TGTGCCAGCTCCCTGATCACGGGGGCGGGAGTAAACGAGCAGTACTTC
CDR3aa: CASSLITGAGVNEQYF

j_gene: TRBJ2-6
d_gene: NA
abundance: few
v_gene: TRBV28
len: 16
CDR3nt: TGTGCCAGCAGTTTATTCGGGAAAGCTGGGGCCAACGTCCTGACTTTC
CDR3aa: CASSLFGKAGANVLTF

j_gene: TRBJ2-1
d_gene: TRBD2
abundance: few
v_gene: TRBV4-1
len: 16
CDR3nt: TGCGCCAGCAGCCAAGTCTCCCTAGCGGCCTACAATGAGCAGTTCTTC
CDR3aa: CASSQVSLAAYNEQFF

j_gene: TRBJ2-1
d_gene: TRBD2
abundance: NA
v_gene: TRBV28
len: 16
CDR3nt: TGTGCCAGCAGTTTAGTTAGCGGGAGGCCTGCGGATGAGCAGTTCTTC
CDR3aa: CASSLVSGRPADEQFF

j_gene: TRBJ1-2
d_gene: NA
abundance: NA
v_gene: TRBV5-1
len: 15
CDR3nt: TGCGCCAGCAGCCGGCCGGACGGGGGACTCTATGGCTACACCTTC
CDR3aa: CASSRPDGGLYGYTF

j_gene: TRBJ2-3
d_gene: NA
abundance: NA
v_gene: TRBV6-4
len: 14
CDR3nt: TGTGCCAGCAAATTGACAGCTAGCACAGATACGCAGTATTTT
CDR3aa: CASKLTASTDTQYF

j_gene: TRBJ2-1
d_gene: TRBD1
abundance: NA
v_gene: TRBV10-3
len: 15
CDR3nt: TGTGCCATCAGTGTAGGGACAGGGGCGGCCAATGAGCAGTTCTTC
CDR3aa: CAISVGTGAANEQFF

j_gene: TRBJ1-1
d_gene: NA
abundance: NA
v_gene: TRBV20-1
len: 15
CDR3nt: TGCAGTGCTAGGGGAAAGGAGGCAGGGAACACTGAAGCTTTCTTT
CDR3aa: CSARGKEAGNTEAFF

j_gene: TRBJ2-5
d_gene: TRBD1
abundance: few
v_gene: TRBV5-1
len: 15
CDR3nt: TGCGCCAGCCTTTCCGTCGGACAGGGGGCCGAGACCCAGTACTTC
CDR3aa: CASLSVGQGAETQYF

j_gene: TRBJ1-2
d_gene: NA
abundance: few
v_gene: TRBV20-1
len: 11
CDR3nt: TGCAGTGCTAGAGATCGGTCTCGCTACACCTTC
CDR3aa: CSARDRSRYTF

j_gene: TRBJ2-3
d_gene: NA
abundance: few
v_gene: TRBV7-3
len: 14
CDR3nt: TGTGCCAGCAGCTCCCCGGGTTGGACAGATACGCAGTATTTT
CDR3aa: CASSSPGWTDTQYF

j_gene: TRBJ2-2
d_gene: NA
abundance: NA
v_gene: TRBV4-2
len: 16
CDR3nt: TGTGCCAGCAGCCAAGAGGCAGGGTGGAACACCGGGGAGCTGTTTTTT
CDR3aa: CASSQEAGWNTGELFF

j_gene: TRBJ1-4
d_gene: TRBD1
abundance: NA
v_gene: TRBV12-3/TRBV12-4
len: 14
CDR3nt: TGTGCCAGCAGTCGACAGGGTTGGGGTGAAAAACTGTTTTTT
CDR3aa: CASSRQGWGEKLFF

j_gene: TRBJ2-7
d_gene: TRBD1
abundance: NA
v_gene: TRBV5-5
len: 15
CDR3nt: TGTGCCAGCAGCTTGGTTGCAGGGACAGTCTACGAGCAGTACTTC
CDR3aa: CASSLVAGTVYEQYF

j_gene: TRBJ2-1
d_gene: TRBD2
abundance: NA
v_gene: TRBV20-1
len: 17
CDR3nt: TGCAGCTCCCAGCTAGCGGGAGTTCTGGGCTCCTACAATGAGCAGTTCTTC
CDR3aa: CSSQLAGVLGSYNEQFF

j_gene: TRBJ1-5
d_gene: NA
abundance: NA
v_gene: TRBV3-1
len: 14
CDR3nt: TGTGCCAGCAGCCAAGAGCCCCAAAATCAGCCCCAGCATTTT
CDR3aa: CASSQEPQNQPQHF

j_gene: TRBJ2-4
d_gene: NA
abundance: NA
v_gene: TRBV10-3
len: 14
CDR3nt: TGTGCCATCAGTGAGTCGATAGGGGCCGGCATTCAGTACTTC
CDR3aa: CAISESIGAGIQYF

j_gene: TRBJ2-3
d_gene: NA
abundance: few
v_gene: TRBV24-1
len: 13
CDR3nt: TGTGCCACCGGCCCGCGGAGGGCAGATACGCAGTATTTT
CDR3aa: CATGPRRADTQYF

j_gene: TRBJ2-1
d_gene: TRBD2
abundance: NA
v_gene: TRBV20-1
len: 16
CDR3nt: TGCTGTGCTAGAATTTTCGGCGGGGGGGCCTACAATGAGCAGTTCTTC
CDR3aa: CCARIFGGGAYNEQFF

j_gene: TRBJ2-1
d_gene: NA
abundance: few
v_gene: TRBV28
len: 14
CDR3nt: TGTGCCAGCAGTTTATGGGAACTAGCCCATGAGCAGTTCTTC
CDR3aa: CASSLWELAHEQFF

j_gene: TRBJ2-1
d_gene: TRBD2
abundance: NA
v_gene: TRBV7-9
len: 15
CDR3nt: TGTGCCAGCAGCTTAACACGGGAGGGCCGGGATGAGCAGTTCTTC
CDR3aa: CASSLTREGRDEQFF

j_gene: TRBJ1-2
d_gene: NA
abundance: many
v_gene: TRBV12-3/TRBV12-4
len: 13
CDR3nt: TGTGCCAGCAGTTTGTCAGGGGTCTATGGCTACACCTTC
CDR3aa: CASSLSGVYGYTF

j_gene: TRBJ1-3
d_gene: NA
abundance: few
v_gene: TRBV2
len: 11
CDR3nt: TGTGCCAGCAAAGCGGGAGGCACCATATATTTT
CDR3aa: CASKAGGTIYF

j_gene: TRBJ1-3
d_gene: NA
abundance: few
v_gene: TRBV12-3/TRBV12-4
len: 15
CDR3nt: TGTGCCAGCAGTCAAACGAGGGGCACTGGAAACACCATATATTTT
CDR3aa: CASSQTRGTGNTIYF

j_gene: TRBJ2-6
d_gene: NA
abundance: few
v_gene: TRBV5-1
len: 14
CDR3nt: TGCGCCAGCAGACAGGTTTCTGGGGCCAACGTCCTGACTTTC
CDR3aa: CASRQVSGANVLTF

j_gene: TRBJ2-7
d_gene: NA
abundance: few
v_gene: TRBV10-3
len: 13
CDR3nt: TGTGCCATCAGTGACTGGGTTTCCTACGAGCAGTACTTC
CDR3aa: CAISDWVSYEQYF

j_gene: TRBJ2-2
d_gene: TRBD2
abundance: NA
v_gene: TRBV5-6
len: 16
CDR3nt: TGTGCCAGCAGCTTGGCGACTAGCGGGGGCCCCGGGGAGCTGTTTTTT
CDR3aa: CASSLATSGGPGELFF